Reported below is one T cell receptor (beta chain). Per the original data handling: Amplification of reference gene primers was used by the study to estimate nucleated cell counts. Sequencing used immunoSEQ multiplex PCR; TCRdb keeps in-frame clones, though not all of them. D and trimming come from the DNA, and the V and J calls and clone size come from that table. The sample yields 150,000 to 190,000 clones, around 89% seen once. This entry belongs to a study of blood T cell repertoires in COVID-19. Study information: The origin of the acute and convalescent COVID-19 samples was the United States, Italy and Spain. Nucleic acid was either cDNA or gDNA, and it came from T cells, B-cell-depleted T cells, or PBMCs.

Sequenced input: peripheral blood. This TCR was sampled from a woman aged 40 to 50 with acute or convalescent COVID-19.

The CDR3 DNA reads as TGTGCCAGCAGCCCGGGACAGGGACTGATGTACGAGCAGTACTTC. This sequence encodes CASSPGQGLMYEQYF. The chain joins TRBV7-8 to TRBJ2-7, with 9 nucleotides matching TRBD1. CDR3 length equals 15 residues. CDR1 and CDR2 from the germline V gene are SGHVS and FQNEAQ. Unmatched junction bases numbered 9, after V lost 5 bases and J lost 4 bases. The full variable domain, its missing parts supplied by reference TRBV7-8 and TRBJ2-7, is GAGVSQSPRYKVAKRGQDVALRCDPISGHVSLFWYQQALGQGPEFLTYFQNEAQLDKSGLPSDRFFAERPEGSVSTLKIQRTQQEDSAVYLCASSPGQGLMYEQYFGPGTRLTVT.